This passage covers 26 T cell receptor beta chains from one sample sequenced in a study of blood T cell repertoires in COVID-19. Sequencing used immunoSEQ multiplex PCR; TCRdb keeps in-frame clones, though not all of them. The table records around 160,000 clones, 93% of them present only once. Input material: peripheral blood. These receptors were obtained from a woman aged 60-70 years with COVID-19, enrolled during active disease.

This clone was seen once. J is TRBJ2-5 and V is TRBV6-2 or TRBV6-3, with 7 bases identical to TRBD2. The length of the CDR3 is 15 residues. V trimming: 6 bases; J trimming: 2 bases; junction bases outside the gene matches: 9. Germline CDR1 MNHEY, CDR2 SVGEGT. As DNA, the CDR3 is TGTGCCAGCAGCAGACTAGCCCCCGTTCAAGAGACCCAGTACTTC. Translated, it gives CASSRLAPVQETQYF.

This chain joins TRBV9 and TRBJ1-2; D uncertain. The CDR3 has 15 residues. Trimming stripped 0 bases from V and 0 bases from J, with 9 bases between. Per the germline V gene, CDR1 is SGDLS and CDR2 is YYNGEE. The CDR3 protein is CASSVGAVANYGYTF. Here the CDR3 DNA reads TGTGCCAGCAGCGTAGGGGCCGTAGCTAACTATGGCTACACCTTC.

The V call is TRBV5-5, the J call TRBJ2-5; 7 bases fit TRBD2. The CDR3 runs 14 residues. CDR1 and CDR2 from the germline V gene are SGHKS and YYEKEE (reference sequence). J lost 5 bases, V lost 0 bases, and 4 bases had no gene match. This CDR3 reads CASSLGGGRETQYF. In nucleotides, the CDR3 is TGTGCCAGCAGCTTGGGCGGGGGAAGGGAGACCCAGTACTTC.

J is TRBJ2-1 and V is TRBV2, with 9 bases identical to TRBD1. CDR3 length: 14 amino acids. Per the germline V gene, CDR1 is SNHLY and CDR2 is FYNNEI. Trimming removed 7 bases from V and 6 bases from J; junction bases left unmatched: 7. DNA of the CDR3: TGTGCCAGCACCTTAGGGACAGGGAGCAATGAGCAGTTCTTC. Its protein product is CASTLGTGSNEQFF.

This chain connects TRBV5-1 to TRBJ2-5; TRBD1 might be the D (6 bases). The CDR3 is 14 residues long. Trimming cost V 4 bases and J 4 bases, with 14 bases left between them. Germline loops: CDR1 SGHRS, CDR2 YFSETQ. CDR3 in amino acids: CASSGGHLGETQYF. DNA of the CDR3: TGCGCCAGCAGCGGGGGACATCTGGGAGAGACCCAGTACTTC.

As DNA, the CDR3 is TGTGCCAGCAGCTGGGGGCCAAACTATGGCTACACCTTC. Translating gives CASSWGPNYGYTF. The chain joins TRBV27 to TRBJ1-2; D possibly corresponds to TRBD1 (6 bases). The V end was cut by 6 bases, the J end by 2 bases, with 10 bases between. The CDR3 length is 13 residues. Germline V gene sequence: CDR1 MNHEY, CDR2 SMNVEV (reference sequence).

This sequence joins TRBV7-2 and TRBJ2-7; D is undetermined. V lost 2 bases to trimming and J lost 3 bases, with 5 bases between them. Germline values: CDR1 SGHTA, CDR2 FQGNSA. The CDR3 covers 12 residues. CDR3: CASSLNIYEQYF. For the CDR3, the DNA is TGTGCCAGCAGCTTAAACATCTACGAGCAGTACTTC.

This chain uses TRBV7-3 with TRBJ1-2; D gene unclear. The CDR3 sequence is 13 residues long. Trimming left V 2 bases short and J 7 bases short, with 11 bases between. Germline V gene sequence: CDR1 SGHTA, CDR2 FQGTGA. CDR3 region: CASSLYREGGYTF. DNA of the CDR3: TGTGCCAGCAGCTTATACCGGGAAGGTGGCTACACCTTC.

This clone was picked up one time. The J gene is TRBJ1-6, the V gene TRBV7-3; D unresolved. Germline CDR1 reads SGHTA; CDR2 reads FQGTGA. V lost 1 base and J 7 bases, leaving 8 bases between the germline ends. The CDR3 is made up of 14 amino acids. CDR3 sequence (DNA): TGTGCCAGCAGCTTAAGCGGCAGAAATTCACCCCTCCACTTT. It translates to CASSLSGRNSPLHF.

The CDR3 loop is CASSMPWTPIYGYTF. The CDR3 region has the DNA TGTGCCAGCAGCATGCCGTGGACTCCCATTTATGGCTACACCTTC. V is TRBV5-5 and J is TRBJ1-2; D gene ambiguous. V was clipped by 4 bases and J by 5 bases, with 18 bases between them. Germline-derived CDR1 and CDR2 are SGHKS and YYEKEE (reference sequence). This CDR3 comprises 15 residues.

The chain recombines TRBV7-2 with TRBJ2-5; D remains unclear. CDR1 SGHTA and CDR2 FQGNSA come from the germline V gene. Deletions cut 3 bases from V and 1 base from J, with 12 bases between. There are 15 residues in the CDR3. CDR3 sequence: CASSFYGPGQETQYF. The CDR3 DNA sequence: TGTGCCAGCAGCTTTTACGGCCCGGGCCAAGAGACCCAGTACTTC.

J is TRBJ1-2 and V is TRBV29-1; D unclear. Trimming stripped 7 bases from V and 8 bases from J, with 20 bases between. CDR3 length: 13 residues. In germline, CDR1 is SQVTM, CDR2 ANQGSEA. CDR3 nucleotides: TGCAGCGCTACCTGGGAGGCGCGGGGAGGCTACACCTTC. Its protein is CSATWEARGGYTF.

This chain links TRBV7-9 with TRBJ1-5; 7 bases fit TRBD1. Trimming took 1 base from V and 6 from J; bases not matched to a gene: 6. CDR1 SEHNR and CDR2 FQNEAQ come from the germline V gene (reference sequence). The CDR3 is 15 residues long. The chain's CDR3 is CASSLEGSGGQPQHF. CDR3 bases: TGTGCCAGCAGCTTAGAAGGTTCAGGGGGTCAGCCCCAGCATTTT.

The chain carries TRBV3-1 (or the pseudogene TRBV3-2) and TRBJ1-1; D uncertain. The V gene's germline CDR1 is LGHDT and CDR2 YNNKEL (reference sequence). The CDR3 has 13 residues. The germline V and J ends were trimmed by 4 bases and 3 bases, with 9 bases remaining between them. DNA of the CDR3: TGTGCCAGCAGCCCCAGTCGGGACACTGAAGCTTTCTTT. It translates to CASSPSRDTEAFF.

The chain links TRBV6-2 or TRBV6-3 to TRBJ2-2; TRBD1 might be the D (6 bases). This CDR3 is built from 17 residues. The germline gives CDR1 MNHEY, CDR2 SVGEGT. V lost 2 bases and J 1 base, leaving 14 bases between the germline ends. The CDR3, as DNA: TGTGCCAGCAGTTACGAACAAGGACAGATGAACACCGGGGAGCTGTTTTTT. Encoded protein: CASSYEQGQMNTGELFF.

The V and J genes are TRBV29-1 and TRBJ2-7, with 10 bases identical to TRBD1. This CDR3 is 14 amino acids long. Germline V gives CDR1 SQVTM, CDR2 ANQGSEA. V lost 6 bases to trimming and J lost 0 bases; unmatched junction nucleotides: 5. CDR3 sequence (DNA): TGCAGCGTAGCACGGACAGGGGGCTCCTACGAGCAGTACTTC. Amino acid sequence: CSVARTGGSYEQYF.

The V gene is TRBV20-1, the J gene TRBJ2-7; D is unclear. Trimming took off 3 bases at V and 4 bases at J, with 10 bases between the two ends. CDR3 size: 12 residues. The germline gives CDR1 DFQATT, CDR2 SNEGSKA (reference sequence). The CDR3 DNA sequence: TGCAGTGCTAGTGGACCGGAGTACGAGCAGTACTTC. This codes for CSASGPEYEQYF.

This chain connects TRBV4-2 to TRBJ1-2, with D unclear. Trimming pared 0 bases from V and 6 bases from J, leaving 14 bases between. CDR3 length equals 15 residues. Germline V gene lookup returns CDR1 LGHNA and CDR2 YNFKEQ. CDR3 protein: CASSQEIRPVNGYTF. The DNA of the CDR3 is TGTGCCAGCAGCCAAGAAATCAGGCCTGTGAATGGCTACACCTTC.

This chain connects TRBV19 to TRBJ1-1, with D perhaps matching TRBD1 (6 bases). V lost 5 bases and J lost 0, with 13 bases in between. This CDR3 has 15 amino acids. Per the germline V gene, CDR1 is LNHDA and CDR2 is SQIVND (reference sequence). The CDR3 DNA reads as TGTGCCAGTAGTGTTCAGGGGATCATGAACACTGAAGCTTTCTTT. It is translated as CASSVQGIMNTEAFF.

The rearrangement joins TRBV15 to TRBJ2-4, with a possible D match to TRBD2 (6 bases). Trimming shortened V by 5 bases and J by 6 bases, and 14 bases separated the two germline ends. This CDR3 has 14 amino acids. Germline V CDR1 and CDR2: LNHNV, YYDKDF (reference sequence). The DNA for the CDR3 is TGTGCCACCAGCCCCCGGAGGGGCGGAAACATTCAGTACTTC. Its translation: CATSPRRGGNIQYF.

The CDR3 loop reads CASRSDPGTQYF. DNA of the CDR3: TGTGCCAGCAGGTCGGATCCAGGGACCCAGTACTTC. This chain uses TRBV6-5 with TRBJ2-5; D is undetermined. Germline V lookup: CDR1 MNHEY, CDR2 SVGAGI. V lost 6 bases to trimming and J lost 7 bases, with 12 bases between them. This CDR3 is built from 12 residues.

This clone was seen just once. The V call is TRBV5-6, the J call TRBJ1-1; D is undetermined. CDR1 is SGHDT, CDR2 YYEEEE, per germline. This CDR3 contains 12 residues. V lost 4 bases and J lost 2, with 6 bases in between. DNA for the CDR3: TGTGCCAGCAGCCGAGCTAACACTGAAGCTTTCTTT. Protein: CASSRANTEAFF.

The chain recombines TRBV7-9 with TRBJ1-2; 7 nucleotides line up with TRBD1. After removal of 5 bases from V and 8 bases from J, the junction contained 11 bases not matched to a gene. Germline V gene data show CDR1 as SEHNR and CDR2 as FQNEAQ (reference sequence). CDR3 length: 14 amino acids. The CDR3 loop reads CASSRITGAEGYTF. In DNA, the CDR3 is TGTGCCAGCAGCCGAATAACAGGGGCAGAAGGCTACACCTTC.

This clone was observed a single time. The V gene is TRBV5-1, the J gene TRBJ2-5, with D tentatively TRBD2 (6 bases). V was clipped by 1 base and J by 4 bases, with 11 bases between them. The CDR3 has 14 residues. Germline CDR1 SGHRS, CDR2 YFSETQ. This CDR3 is CASSLSGRRETQYF. The CDR3 DNA follows: TGCGCCAGCAGCTTGAGCGGGCGGCGAGAGACCCAGTACTTC.

As regards this clone: At one end the junction does not follow the germline gene, possibly because of a read error. The genes are TRBV6-2 or TRBV6-3 and TRBJ2-7, with a possible D match to TRBD1 (6 bases). The CDR3 is 14 amino acids. CDR1 and CDR2 from the germline V gene are MNHEY and SVGEGT. CDR3 in DNA: TGTGCCAGCACTTACCTTGGGGGCGGAGGTGAGCAGTACTTC. Amino acids: CASTYLGGGGEQYF.

The V gene is TRBV27, the J gene TRBJ1-4; no firm D call. The CDR3 extends over 15 amino acids. Per germline, CDR1 MNHEY and CDR2 SMNVEV (reference sequence). Trimming left V 5 bases short and J 7 bases short, with 17 bases between. The CDR3 nucleotides read TGTGCCAGCAGTGCCGGGCCAATGAGCGGTGAAAAACTGTTTTTT. Translating it yields CASSAGPMSGEKLFF.